This T cell receptor (beta chain) was sequenced during a study of T-cell memory formation after mild COVID-19. Study observations and caveats: Specificity for SARS-CoV-2 was not confirmed among the second-wave clones peaking on day 37.

Amplification by 5'RACE using constant-segment primers produced TCR alpha and TCR beta cDNA libraries that carried sample barcodes and UMIs. TCRdb used MiXCR to reprocess the 5' RACE reads, holding one entry per CDR3 protein. The sample has a few hundred thousand distinct CDR3 sequences, about 21% seen once. A word on this clonotype: The antigen is unknown.

Source material: PBMCs or a T cell subset sorted from them (not recorded which). This TCR derives from an adult woman who had mild COVID-19 (a few samples of this study predate the infection). Cell type and time point are not known.

This CDR3 is CASSLRWDEQYF. CDR3 nucleotides: TGCGCCAGCAGCCTGAGGTGGGACGAGCAGTACTTC. The chain recombines TRBV5-1 with TRBJ2-7; no clear D. There are 12 residues in the CDR3. V lost 4 bases, J lost 5 bases, and 10 bases lay in between. CDR1 is SGHRS, CDR2 YFSETQ, per germline.